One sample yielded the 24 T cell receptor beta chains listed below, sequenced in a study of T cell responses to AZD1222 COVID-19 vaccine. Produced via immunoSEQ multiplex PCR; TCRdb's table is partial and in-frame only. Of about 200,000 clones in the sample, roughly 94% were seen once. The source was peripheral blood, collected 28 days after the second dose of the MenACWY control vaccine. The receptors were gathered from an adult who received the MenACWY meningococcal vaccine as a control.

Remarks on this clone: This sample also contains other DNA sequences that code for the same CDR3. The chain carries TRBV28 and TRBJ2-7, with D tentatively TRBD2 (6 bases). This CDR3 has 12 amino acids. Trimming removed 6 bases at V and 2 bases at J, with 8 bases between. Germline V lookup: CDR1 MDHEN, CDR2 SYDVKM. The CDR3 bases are TGTGCCAGCAGCCCGGGGGCCTACGAGCAGTACTTC. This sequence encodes CASSPGAYEQYF.

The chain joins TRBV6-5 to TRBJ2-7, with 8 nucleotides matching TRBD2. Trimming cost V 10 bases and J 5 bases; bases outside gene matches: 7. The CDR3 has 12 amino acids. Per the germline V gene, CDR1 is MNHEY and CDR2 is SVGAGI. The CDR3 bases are TGTGCCACCGGGGGGGGGCTGGACGAGCAGTACTTC. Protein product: CATGGGLDEQYF.

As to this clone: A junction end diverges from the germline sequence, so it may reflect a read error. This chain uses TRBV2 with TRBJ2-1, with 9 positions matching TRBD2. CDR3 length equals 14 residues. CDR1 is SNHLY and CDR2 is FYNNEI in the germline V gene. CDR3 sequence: CASREAGGHNEQFF. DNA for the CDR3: TGTGCCAGCAGGGAAGCGGGAGGACACAATGAGCAGTTCTTC.

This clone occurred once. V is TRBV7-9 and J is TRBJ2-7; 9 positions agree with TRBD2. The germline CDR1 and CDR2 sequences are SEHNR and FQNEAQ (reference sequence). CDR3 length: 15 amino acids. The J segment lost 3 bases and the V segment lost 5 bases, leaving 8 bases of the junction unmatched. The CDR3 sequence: CASSPVPSGIYEQYF. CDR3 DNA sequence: TGTGCCAGCAGCCCAGTGCCTAGCGGGATCTACGAGCAGTACTTC.

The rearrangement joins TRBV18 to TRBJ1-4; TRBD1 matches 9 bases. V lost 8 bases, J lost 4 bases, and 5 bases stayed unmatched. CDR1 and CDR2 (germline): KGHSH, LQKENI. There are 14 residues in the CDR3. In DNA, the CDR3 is TGTGCCAGCCGGAGGACAGGGGTTAATGAAAAACTGTTTTTT. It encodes CASRRTGVNEKLFF. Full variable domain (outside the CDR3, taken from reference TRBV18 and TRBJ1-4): NAGVMQNPRHLVRRRGQEARLRCSPMKGHSHVYWYRQLPEEGLKFMVYLQKENIIDESGMPKERFSAEFPKEGPSILRIQQVVRGDSAAYFCASRRTGVNEKLFFGSGTQLSVL.

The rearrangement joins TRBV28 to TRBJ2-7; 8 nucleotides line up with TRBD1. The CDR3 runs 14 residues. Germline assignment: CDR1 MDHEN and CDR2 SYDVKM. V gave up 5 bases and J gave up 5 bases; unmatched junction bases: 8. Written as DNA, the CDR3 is TGTGCCAGCAGTCCCGGGACAGGCGGCCACGAGCAGTACTTC. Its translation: CASSPGTGGHEQYF.

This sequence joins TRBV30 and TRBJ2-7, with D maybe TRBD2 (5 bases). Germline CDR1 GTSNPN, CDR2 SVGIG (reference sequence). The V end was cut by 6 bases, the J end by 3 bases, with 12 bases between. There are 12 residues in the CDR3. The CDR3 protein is CACASRDYEQYF. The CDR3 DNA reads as TGTGCCTGCGCGTCCCGGGACTACGAGCAGTACTTC.

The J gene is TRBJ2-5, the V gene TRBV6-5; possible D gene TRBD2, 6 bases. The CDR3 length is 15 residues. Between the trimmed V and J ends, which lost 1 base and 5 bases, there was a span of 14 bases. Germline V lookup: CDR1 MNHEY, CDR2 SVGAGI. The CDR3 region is CASSYFGTLGETQYF. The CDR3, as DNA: TGTGCCAGCAGTTACTTCGGGACTCTGGGGGAGACCCAGTACTTC.

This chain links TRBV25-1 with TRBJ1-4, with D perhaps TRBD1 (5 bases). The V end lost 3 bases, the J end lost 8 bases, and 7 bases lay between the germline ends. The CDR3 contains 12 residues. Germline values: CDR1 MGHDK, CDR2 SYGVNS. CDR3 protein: CASSDRDEKLFF. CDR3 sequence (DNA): TGTGCCAGCAGTGACAGGGACGAAAAACTGTTTTTT. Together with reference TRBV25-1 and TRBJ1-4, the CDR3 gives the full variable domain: EADIYQTPRYLVIGTGKKITLECSQTMGHDKMYWYQQDPGMELHLIHYSYGVNSTEKGDLSSESTVSRIRTEHFPLTLESARPSHTSQYLCASSDRDEKLFFGSGTQLSVL.

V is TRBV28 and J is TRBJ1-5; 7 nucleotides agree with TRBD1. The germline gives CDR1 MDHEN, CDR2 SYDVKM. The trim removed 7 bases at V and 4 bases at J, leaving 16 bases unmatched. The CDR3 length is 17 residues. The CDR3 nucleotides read TGTGCCAGCACCCCCGGAGGGGGCGGGTCCAGAAATCAGCCCCAGCATTTT. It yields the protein CASTPGGGGSRNQPQHF.

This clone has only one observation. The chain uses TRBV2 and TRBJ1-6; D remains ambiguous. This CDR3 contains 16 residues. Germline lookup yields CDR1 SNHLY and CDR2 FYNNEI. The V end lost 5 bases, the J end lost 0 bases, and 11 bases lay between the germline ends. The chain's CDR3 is CASSNDPSSYNSPLHF. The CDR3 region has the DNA TGTGCCAGCAGTAACGACCCGAGCTCCTATAATTCACCCCTCCACTTT.

The CDR3 DNA reads as TGTGCCACCAGGCCCCCCTGGGGACGCACAGATACGCAGTATTTT. Translating it yields CATRPPWGRTDTQYF. V and J are TRBV6-6 and TRBJ2-3; possibly TRBD1 or TRBD2 for D (5 bases each). This CDR3 comprises 15 residues. Germline V gene lookup returns CDR1 MNHNY and CDR2 SVGAGI (reference sequence). V gave up 10 bases and J gave up 1 base, with 18 bases separating them.

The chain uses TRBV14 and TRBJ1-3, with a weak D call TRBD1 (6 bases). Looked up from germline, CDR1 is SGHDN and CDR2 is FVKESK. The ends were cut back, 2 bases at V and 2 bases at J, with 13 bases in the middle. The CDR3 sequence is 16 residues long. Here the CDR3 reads CASSQQGMTAGNTIYF. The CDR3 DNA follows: TGTGCCAGCAGCCAACAGGGGATGACGGCTGGAAACACCATATATTTT.

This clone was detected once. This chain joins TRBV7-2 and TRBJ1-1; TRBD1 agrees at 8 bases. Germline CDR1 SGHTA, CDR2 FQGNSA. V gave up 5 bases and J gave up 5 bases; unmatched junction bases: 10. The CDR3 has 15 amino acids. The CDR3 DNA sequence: TGTGCCAGCAGCGCGGGACAGGTAGTAAAAACTGAAGCTTTCTTT. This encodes CASSAGQVVKTEAFF.

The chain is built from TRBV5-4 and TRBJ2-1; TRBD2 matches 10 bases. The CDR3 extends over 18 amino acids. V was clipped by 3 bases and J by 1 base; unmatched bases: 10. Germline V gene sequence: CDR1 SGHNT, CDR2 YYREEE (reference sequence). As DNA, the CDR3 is TGTGCCAGCAGCTCCCCGGGTAGCGGGAGGTTGTCCTACAATGAGCAGTTCTTC. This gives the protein CASSSPGSGRLSYNEQFF.

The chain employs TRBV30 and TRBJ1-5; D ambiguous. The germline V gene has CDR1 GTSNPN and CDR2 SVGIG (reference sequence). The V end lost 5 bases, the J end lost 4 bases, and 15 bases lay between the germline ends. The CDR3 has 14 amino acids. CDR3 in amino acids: CAWGVSLGNQPQHF. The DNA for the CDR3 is TGTGCCTGGGGAGTCTCCCTAGGGAATCAGCCCCAGCATTTT.

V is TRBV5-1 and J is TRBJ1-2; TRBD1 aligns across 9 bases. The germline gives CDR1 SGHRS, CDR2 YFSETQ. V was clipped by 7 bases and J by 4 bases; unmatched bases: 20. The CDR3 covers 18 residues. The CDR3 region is CASPTQGDRALSLYGYTF. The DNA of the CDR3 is TGCGCCAGCCCTACCCAAGGGGACAGGGCTTTATCCCTCTATGGCTACACCTTC.

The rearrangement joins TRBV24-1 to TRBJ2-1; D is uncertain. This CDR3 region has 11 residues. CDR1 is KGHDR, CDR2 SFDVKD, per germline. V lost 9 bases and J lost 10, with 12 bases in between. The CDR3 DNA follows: TGTGCCACCTCCACGGAACGGGAGCAGTTCTTC. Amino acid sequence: CATSTEREQFF.

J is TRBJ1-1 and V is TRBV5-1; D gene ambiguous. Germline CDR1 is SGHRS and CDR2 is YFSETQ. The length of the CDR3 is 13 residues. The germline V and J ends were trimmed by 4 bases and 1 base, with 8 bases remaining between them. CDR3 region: CASSKKGNTEAFF. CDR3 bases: TGCGCCAGCAGCAAGAAGGGGAACACTGAAGCTTTCTTT.

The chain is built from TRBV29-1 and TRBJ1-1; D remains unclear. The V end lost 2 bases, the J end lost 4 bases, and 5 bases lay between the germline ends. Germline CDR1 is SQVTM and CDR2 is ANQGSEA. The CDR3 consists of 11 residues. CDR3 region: CSVEYSTEAFF. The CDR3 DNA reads TGCAGCGTTGAATATTCCACTGAAGCTTTCTTT.

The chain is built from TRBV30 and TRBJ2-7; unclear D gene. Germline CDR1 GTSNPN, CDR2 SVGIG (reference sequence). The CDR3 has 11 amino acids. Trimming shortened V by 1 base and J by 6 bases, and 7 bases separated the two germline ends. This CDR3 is CAWSEGPEQYF. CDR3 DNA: TGTGCCTGGAGTGAGGGCCCCGAGCAGTACTTC.

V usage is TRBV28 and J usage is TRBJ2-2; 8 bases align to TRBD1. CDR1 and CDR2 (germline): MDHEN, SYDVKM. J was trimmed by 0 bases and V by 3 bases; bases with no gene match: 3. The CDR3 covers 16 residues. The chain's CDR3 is CASSFWTGSNTGELFF. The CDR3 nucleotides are TGTGCCAGCAGTTTTTGGACAGGGTCGAACACCGGGGAGCTGTTTTTT.

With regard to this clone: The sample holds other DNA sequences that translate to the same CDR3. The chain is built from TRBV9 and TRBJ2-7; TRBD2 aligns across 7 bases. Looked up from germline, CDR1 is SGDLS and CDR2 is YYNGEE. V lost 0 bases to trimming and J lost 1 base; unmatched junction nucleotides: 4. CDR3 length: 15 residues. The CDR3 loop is CASSVEGGGSYEQYF. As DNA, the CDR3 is TGTGCCAGCAGCGTAGAGGGCGGGGGATCCTACGAGCAGTACTTC.

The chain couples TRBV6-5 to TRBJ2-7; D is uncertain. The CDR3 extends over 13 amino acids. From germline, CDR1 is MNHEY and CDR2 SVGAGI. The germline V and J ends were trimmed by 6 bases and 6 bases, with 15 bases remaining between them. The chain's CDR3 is CASRAPTPSEQYF. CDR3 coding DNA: TGTGCCAGCAGAGCCCCGACACCCTCCGAGCAGTACTTC.